The clone carrying this T cell receptor (beta chain) was seen a few times. Only in-frame clones appear in the TCRdb table, and some are missing; sequencing was by immunoSEQ multiplex PCR. The sample has some 850 clones; 15% to 25% are singletons. Adjacent lung lacking atypia came from at least 2 cm beyond the tumor margin. This sample stems from a study of T cells in localized non-small cell lung cancer. This CDR3 contains 16 residues. The germline V gene has CDR1 SGHNT and CDR2 YENEEA. The junction had 11 bases not matched to a gene; V was cut back by 6 bases and J by 5 bases. The chain combines TRBV11-3 with TRBJ2-1, with 9 positions matching TRBD2. The origin of this receptor is a female donor of 60 years or more with stage I lung adenocarcinoma. Sequenced material: normal lung tissue next to the tumor, taken before any cancer treatment. The CDR3 sequence: CASRLSGTSLDNEQFF. In nucleotides, the CDR3 is TGTGCCAGCAGACTTAGTGGGACTAGCCTTGACAATGAGCAGTTCTTC.